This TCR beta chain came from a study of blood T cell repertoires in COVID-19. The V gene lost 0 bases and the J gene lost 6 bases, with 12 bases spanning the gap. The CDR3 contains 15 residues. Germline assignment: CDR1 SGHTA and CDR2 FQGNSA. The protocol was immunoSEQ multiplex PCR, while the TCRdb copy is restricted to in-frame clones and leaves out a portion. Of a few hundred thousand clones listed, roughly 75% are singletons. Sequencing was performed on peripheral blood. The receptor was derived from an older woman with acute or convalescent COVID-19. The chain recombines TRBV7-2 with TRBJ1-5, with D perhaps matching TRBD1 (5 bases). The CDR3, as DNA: TGTGCCAGCAGCTTAGCGCCAAGGGGCGGTCAGCCCCAGCATTTT. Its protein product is CASSLAPRGGQPQHF.